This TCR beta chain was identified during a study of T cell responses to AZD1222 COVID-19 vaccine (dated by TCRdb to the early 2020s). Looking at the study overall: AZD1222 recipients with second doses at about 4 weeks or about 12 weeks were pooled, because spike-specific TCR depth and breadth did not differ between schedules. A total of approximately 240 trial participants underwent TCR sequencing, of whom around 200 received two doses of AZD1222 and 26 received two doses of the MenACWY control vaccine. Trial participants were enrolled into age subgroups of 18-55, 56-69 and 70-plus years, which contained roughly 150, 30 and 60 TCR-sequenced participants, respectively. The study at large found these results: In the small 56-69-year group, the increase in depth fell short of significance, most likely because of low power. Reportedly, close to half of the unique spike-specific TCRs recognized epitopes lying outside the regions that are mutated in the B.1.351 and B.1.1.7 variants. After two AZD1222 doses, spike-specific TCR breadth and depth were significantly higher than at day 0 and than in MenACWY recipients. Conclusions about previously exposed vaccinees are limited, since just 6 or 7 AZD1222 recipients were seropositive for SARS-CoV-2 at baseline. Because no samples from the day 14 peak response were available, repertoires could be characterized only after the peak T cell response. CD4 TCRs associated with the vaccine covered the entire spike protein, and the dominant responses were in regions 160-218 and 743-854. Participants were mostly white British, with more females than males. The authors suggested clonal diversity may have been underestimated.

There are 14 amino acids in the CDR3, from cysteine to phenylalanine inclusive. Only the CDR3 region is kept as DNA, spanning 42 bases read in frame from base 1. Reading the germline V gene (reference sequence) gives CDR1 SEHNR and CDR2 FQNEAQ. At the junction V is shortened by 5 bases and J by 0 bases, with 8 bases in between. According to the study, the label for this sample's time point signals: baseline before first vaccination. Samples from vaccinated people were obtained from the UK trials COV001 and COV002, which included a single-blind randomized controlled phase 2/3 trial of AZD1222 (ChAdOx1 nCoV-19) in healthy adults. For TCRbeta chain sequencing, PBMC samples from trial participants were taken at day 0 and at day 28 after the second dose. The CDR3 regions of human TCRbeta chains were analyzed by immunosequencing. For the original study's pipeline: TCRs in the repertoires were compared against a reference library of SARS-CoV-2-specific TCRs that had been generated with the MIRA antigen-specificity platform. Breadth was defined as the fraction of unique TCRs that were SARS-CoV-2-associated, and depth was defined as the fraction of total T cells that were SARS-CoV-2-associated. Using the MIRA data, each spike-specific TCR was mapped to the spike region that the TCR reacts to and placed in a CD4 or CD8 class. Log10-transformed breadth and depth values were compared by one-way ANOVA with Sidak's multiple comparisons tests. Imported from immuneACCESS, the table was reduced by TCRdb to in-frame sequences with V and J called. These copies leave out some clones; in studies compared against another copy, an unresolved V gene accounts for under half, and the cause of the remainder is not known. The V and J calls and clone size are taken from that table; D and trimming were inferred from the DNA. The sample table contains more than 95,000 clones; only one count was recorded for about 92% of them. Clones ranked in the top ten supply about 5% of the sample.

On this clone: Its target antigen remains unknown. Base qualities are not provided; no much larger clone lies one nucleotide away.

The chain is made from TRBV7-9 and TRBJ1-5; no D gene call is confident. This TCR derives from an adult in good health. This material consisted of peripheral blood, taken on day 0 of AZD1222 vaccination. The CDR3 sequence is CASSDRGSNQPQHF. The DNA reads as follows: TGTGCCAGCAGCGACCGGGGTAGCAATCAGCCCCAGCATTTT.